Sequencing of this T cell receptor beta chain was carried out in a study of siplizumab effects on memory and regulatory T cells. Whole-study findings and limits: Naive versus memory phenotype went unassigned for roughly 80-96% of proliferating CD4+ or CD8+ clones.

The protocol was immunoSEQ multiplex PCR, while the TCRdb copy is restricted to in-frame clones and leaves out a portion. Of nearly 95,000 clones in the sample, approximately 95% are singletons; the top ten hold roughly 0.29%. Germline assignment: CDR1 LNHDA and CDR2 SQIVND (reference sequence). The CDR3 spans 15 residues. V lost 9 bases and J lost 3, with 18 bases in between. About this clone itself: Its target is unknown.

Specimen: non-Treg CD4+ T cells sorted from blood. The clonotype was recovered from a human donor in good health. The chain carries TRBV19 and TRBJ2-1; D may be TRBD1 (5 bases). The chain's CDR3 is CASVRIGQGYNEQFF. CDR3 in DNA: TGTGCCAGCGTAAGGATCGGCCAGGGCTACAATGAGCAGTTCTTC. Variable domain in full (rest from reference TRBV19 and TRBJ2-1): DGGITQSPKYLFRKEGQNVTLSCEQNLNHDAMYWYRQDPGQGLRLIYYSQIVNDFQKGDIAEGYSVSREKKESFPLTVTSAQKNPTAFYLCASVRIGQGYNEQFFGPGTRLTVL.